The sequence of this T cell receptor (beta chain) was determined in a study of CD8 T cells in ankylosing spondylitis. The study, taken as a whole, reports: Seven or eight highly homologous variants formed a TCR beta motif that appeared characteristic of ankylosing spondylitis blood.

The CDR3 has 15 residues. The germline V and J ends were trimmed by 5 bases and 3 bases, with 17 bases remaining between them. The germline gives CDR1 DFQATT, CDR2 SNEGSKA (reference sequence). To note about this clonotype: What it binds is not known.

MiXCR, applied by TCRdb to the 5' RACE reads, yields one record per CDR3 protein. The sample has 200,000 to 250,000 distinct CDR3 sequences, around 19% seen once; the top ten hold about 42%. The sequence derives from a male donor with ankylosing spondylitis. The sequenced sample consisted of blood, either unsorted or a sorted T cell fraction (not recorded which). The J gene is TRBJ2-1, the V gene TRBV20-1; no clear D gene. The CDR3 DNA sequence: TGCAGTGCTGCCGGGTCTACGACCGTCTACAATGAGCAGTTCTTC. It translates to CSAAGSTTVYNEQFF.